This T cell receptor (beta chain) came from a study of control samples from healthy donors and cancer patients. Trimming removed 4 bases at V and 0 bases at J, with 13 bases between. The germline V gene encodes CDR1 SGHRS and CDR2 YFSETQ. The CDR3 is made up of 15 amino acids. TCRdb keeps only in-frame clones here, not all; method: immunoSEQ multiplex PCR. Of 100,000 to 150,000 clones detected, approximately 92% appear once; the ten largest clones hold roughly 0.54%. Sample: PBMCs. The V gene is TRBV5-1, the J gene TRBJ1-2; no firm D call. The receptor was isolated from an elderly man with head and neck cancer. This CDR3 reads CASSENWFANYGYTF. The DNA for the CDR3 is TGCGCCAGCAGCGAAAACTGGTTCGCTAACTATGGCTACACCTTC.